The 22 T cell receptor beta chains given below trace back to one sample, sequenced in a study of CD8+ T cells in alopecia areata. Treatment in this sample: oral pan-JAK inhibitor, 5-10 mg twice daily. Sequencing relied on a cDNA template that was reverse transcribed from extracted RNA. Sequencing was performed with immunoSEQ multiplex PCR; in TCRdb, only in-frame clones are kept and a portion is missing. The sample carries roughly 46,000 clones, 65% recorded once. This specimen was CD8+ T cells sorted from blood, taken at week 4, from a patient treated with tofacitinib. The receptor source for this set is a human donor with alopecia areata.

This CDR3 is CASSQDLGGNQPQHF. CDR3 sequence (DNA): TGCGCCAGCAGCCAAGATCTTGGGGGAAATCAGCCCCAGCATTTT. The V and J genes are TRBV4-3 and TRBJ1-5; TRBD1 might be the D (5 bases). The CDR3 spans 15 residues. Germline CDR1 and CDR2: LGHNA and YSLEER. Trimming removed 0 bases from V and 4 bases from J, with 10 bases in between.

This chain joins TRBV19 and TRBJ2-2; D is unresolved. Germline V gene sequence: CDR1 LNHDA, CDR2 SQIVND (reference sequence). The CDR3 is 11 amino acids. Trimming shortened V by 8 bases and J by 2 bases, and 3 bases separated the two germline ends. The CDR3 DNA reads TGTGCCAGTGGTAACACCGGGGAGCTGTTTTTT. Amino acids: CASGNTGELFF.

This clone was found a few times. This sequence joins TRBV21-1 and TRBJ1-4; the D call in the table, TRBD1, was not verified against the DNA. TRBV21-1 is listed as a pseudogene. The CDR3 has 13 residues. DNA of the CDR3: TGTGCCAGCAGCAAAACCAGATATGAAAAACTGTTTTTT. Amino acids: CASSKTRYEKLFF.

This clone appeared once. The chain is built from TRBV5-1 and TRBJ2-6, with D uncertain. The germline V gene has CDR1 SGHRS and CDR2 YFSETQ. V was clipped by 4 bases and J by 2 bases, with 13 bases between them. CDR3 length equals 16 residues. CDR3 region: CASSGSRNAGANVLTF. The CDR3 DNA follows: TGCGCCAGCAGCGGTTCACGGAACGCTGGGGCCAACGTCCTGACTTTC.

The genes are TRBV30 and TRBJ2-3, with D possibly being TRBD2 (6 bases). The CDR3 is made up of 14 amino acids. Germline V gene sequence: CDR1 GTSNPN, CDR2 SVGIG (reference sequence). Between the trimmed V and J ends, which lost 0 bases and 1 base, there was a span of 8 bases. CDR3 bases: TGTGCCTGGAGTGTACTAGCTGGCACAGATACGCAGTATTTT. It codes for CAWSVLAGTDTQYF.

V gene TRBV29-1 combines with J gene TRBJ2-7; possible D gene TRBD1, 5 bases. The CDR3 spans 12 residues. Germline values: CDR1 SQVTM, CDR2 ANQGSEA. V dropped 2 bases and J dropped 5 bases, with 10 bases sitting between them. This CDR3 is CSVEQGANEQYF. The CDR3 DNA sequence: TGCAGCGTTGAACAGGGTGCGAACGAGCAGTACTTC.

The chain links TRBV25-1 to TRBJ2-3; D gene unclear. V lost 3 bases and J 0 bases, leaving 4 bases between the germline ends. This CDR3 is built from 13 residues. Germline lookup yields CDR1 MGHDK and CDR2 SYGVNS. This CDR3 reads CASSDGSTDTQYF. CDR3 sequence (DNA): TGTGCCAGCAGTGACGGAAGCACAGATACGCAGTATTTT.

V is TRBV29-1 and J is TRBJ2-2; D gene uncertain. This CDR3 is built from 11 residues. Trimming shortened V by 7 bases and J by 6 bases, and 9 bases separated the two germline ends. Germline V gene data show CDR1 as SQVTM and CDR2 as ANQGSEA. In nucleotides, the CDR3 is TGCAGCGCTATTAAGTCCGGGGAGCTGTTTTTT. Residues: CSAIKSGELFF.

The chain employs TRBV29-1 and TRBJ2-1; TRBD2 is a possible D gene (7 bases). Trimming took 1 base from V and 7 from J, leaving 17 bases between them. This CDR3 is 15 amino acids long. CDR1 is SQVTM, CDR2 ANQGSEA, per germline. DNA for the CDR3: TGCAGCGTTGAAGGATTGGGGGGGCCATGGAATGAGCAGTTCTTC. Its translation is CSVEGLGGPWNEQFF.

J is TRBJ1-4 and V is TRBV30; the match to TRBD1 covers 7 bases. The J segment lost 4 bases and the V segment lost 3 bases, leaving 5 bases of the junction unmatched. This CDR3 is built from 14 residues. CDR1 and CDR2 from the germline V gene are GTSNPN and SVGIG (reference sequence). CDR3 protein: CAWSPGQINEKLFF. CDR3 nucleotide sequence: TGTGCCTGGAGCCCGGGACAGATTAATGAAAAACTGTTTTTT.

This clone was detected once. CDR3 in amino acids: CATSEKGQGAFNEQFF. DNA for the CDR3: TGTGCCACCAGCGAGAAGGGACAGGGGGCGTTCAATGAGCAGTTCTTC. This chain joins TRBV15 and TRBJ2-1; 12 bases match TRBD1. The CDR3 length is 16 residues. CDR1 is LNHNV and CDR2 is YYDKDF in the germline V gene (reference sequence). V was clipped by 5 bases and J by 6 bases; unmatched bases: 8.

J is TRBJ2-5 and V is TRBV25-1; TRBD1 matches 7 bases. The CDR3 loop spans 16 amino acids. CDR1 and CDR2 (germline): MGHDK, SYGVNS. After removal of 3 bases from V and 4 bases from J, the junction contained 11 bases not matched to a gene. DNA of the CDR3: TGTGCCAGCAGTGACGAGGGACAGCTCCACCGAGAGACCCAGTACTTC. It yields the protein CASSDEGQLHRETQYF.

The chain employs TRBV4-1 and TRBJ2-7; D gene uncertain. The V end lost 2 bases, the J end lost 2 bases, and 7 bases lay between the germline ends. The germline V gene encodes CDR1 MGHRA and CDR2 YSYEKL. The CDR3 loop spans 13 amino acids. CDR3 residues: CASSQSLTYEQYF. CDR3 DNA: TGCGCCAGCAGCCAAAGTTTAACCTACGAGCAGTACTTC.

This clone appeared a few times. This chain connects TRBV13 to TRBJ2-7; D remains unclear. V dropped 3 bases and J dropped 5 bases, with 5 bases sitting between them. Per the germline V gene, CDR1 is PRHDT and CDR2 is FYEKMQ (reference sequence). This CDR3 is built from 11 residues. DNA of the CDR3: TGTGCCAGCAGCTTCGGCAACGAGCAGTACTTC. Its translation is CASSFGNEQYF.

The gene calls are TRBV10-3 and TRBJ2-3; maybe TRBD1 (6 bases). The CDR3 loop spans 13 amino acids. Germline V gene sequence: CDR1 ENHRY, CDR2 SYGVKD. V was clipped by 10 bases and J by 6 bases, with 17 bases between them. For the CDR3, the DNA is TGTGCCACCTCAAACAGGGTCGTTGATACGCAGTATTTT. Its translation: CATSNRVVDTQYF.

This clone was counted only a few times. The gene calls are TRBV29-1 and TRBJ2-2; 8 bases are shared with TRBD2. The J segment lost 5 bases and the V segment lost 5 bases, leaving 7 bases of the junction unmatched. This CDR3 has 14 residues. CDR1 is SQVTM and CDR2 is ANQGSEA in the germline V gene. CDR3 amino acids: CSVLGGASTGELFF. The CDR3 DNA is TGCAGCGTTCTCGGGGGGGCGAGTACCGGGGAGCTGTTTTTT.

The chain is built from TRBV4-3 and TRBJ2-7; D is unclear. V was clipped by 1 base and J by 6 bases, with 10 bases between them. Germline lookup yields CDR1 LGHNA and CDR2 YSLEER. The CDR3 loop spans 13 amino acids. Written as DNA, the CDR3 is TGCGCCAGCAGCCAAGGGACCTTGGGCGAGCAGTACTTC. Translated, it gives CASSQGTLGEQYF.

This chain uses TRBV27 with TRBJ2-3; TRBD1 aligns across 7 bases. The CDR3 totals 16 residues. Per germline, CDR1 MNHEY and CDR2 SMNVEV (reference sequence). J lost 4 bases, V lost 5 bases, and 12 bases had no gene match. This chain's CDR3 is CASSTTTGRAADTQYF. DNA for the CDR3: TGTGCCAGCAGTACCACGACAGGGCGGGCGGCAGATACGCAGTATTTT.

This chain links TRBV30 with TRBJ2-7; 11 bases map to TRBD1. This CDR3 spans 14 amino acids. J lost 6 bases, V lost 8 bases, and 12 bases had no gene match. Germline V gives CDR1 GTSNPN, CDR2 SVGIG (reference sequence). CDR3 bases: TGTGCCGGCCTCGCGGACAGGGGGCTAAGCGAGCAGTACTTC. Its translation is CAGLADRGLSEQYF.

J is TRBJ2-7 and V is TRBV29-1, with 7 bases that match TRBD1. The trim removed 4 bases at V and 1 base at J, leaving 1 base unmatched. Per the germline V gene, CDR1 is SQVTM and CDR2 is ANQGSEA. This CDR3 contains 12 residues. Here the CDR3 reads CSVGDSSYEQYF. CDR3 bases: TGCAGCGTTGGGGACAGTTCCTACGAGCAGTACTTC.

This rearrangement joins TRBV5-6 to TRBJ1-1; D is unclear. The V gene's germline CDR1 is SGHDT and CDR2 YYEEEE. Trimming took 0 bases from V and 7 from J, leaving 7 bases between them. This CDR3 has 12 amino acids. CDR3 bases: TGTGCCAGCAGCTTGGTTCAAGGTGAAGCTTTCTTT. It translates to CASSLVQGEAFF. The full variable domain, completed using reference TRBV5-6 and TRBJ1-1, is DAGVTQSPTHLIKTRGQQVTLRCSPKSGHDTVSWYQQALGQGPQFIFQYYEEEERQRGNFPDRFSGHQFPNYSSELNVNALLLGDSALYLCASSLVQGEAFFGQGTRLTVV.

The V call is TRBV27, the J call TRBJ2-3; TRBD1 or TRBD2 may be the D gene (7 bases each). There are 17 residues in the CDR3. Germline V gene lookup returns CDR1 MNHEY and CDR2 SMNVEV (reference sequence). The V end was cut by 4 bases, the J end by 9 bases, with 26 bases between. The CDR3 nucleotides are TGTGCCAGCAGTTCCCTCCTTCAGGGGGGGGGACAAAGAACGCAGTATTTT. Its protein product is CASSSLLQGGGQRTQYF.